Below, one TCR beta chain is given with its context. This entry comes from a study of T cells after somatic rescue of genetic block. The length of the CDR3 is 15 residues. Trimming cost V 0 bases and J 3 bases, with 10 bases left between them. Germline CDR1 reads LGHNA; CDR2 reads YNFKEQ. Method: immunoSEQ multiplex PCR; TCRdb's copy keeps in-frame clones and lacks some. The data contain 45,000 to 55,000 clones, approximately 96% of them singletons. The gene calls are TRBV4-2 and TRBJ2-3; D is perhaps TRBD1 (5 bases). Material: peripheral blood mononuclear cells (PBMCs). The TCR originated in a child younger than two. This CDR3 reads CASSQDAAGTDTQYF. The DNA of the CDR3 is TGTGCCAGCAGCCAAGATGCTGCAGGGACAGATACGCAGTATTTT.